This TCR beta chain was sequenced in a study of blood T cell repertoires in COVID-19. The overall study: Both acute and convalescent COVID-19 samples were obtained from the United States, Italy and Spain. PBMCs, B-cell-depleted T cells, or T cells provided the cDNA or gDNA that made up the material.

The CDR3 runs to 14 residues. Trimming shortened V by 6 bases and J by 7 bases, and 16 bases separated the two germline ends. Germline assignment: CDR1 MNHEY and CDR2 SVGAGI. In the source study's methods: Reference gene primers were amplified, and this amplification served to estimate nucleated cell counts. Clones were read by immunoSEQ multiplex PCR, and TCRdb kept only the in-frame ones, dropping some. V and J calls and clone size are those listed in that table; D and trimming were worked out from the DNA. The table shows 250,000 to 300,000 clones, with about 86% occurring only once. The sequence was collected from a man aged 25-45 years with active or convalescent COVID-19. Sequencing was carried out using peripheral blood. The J gene is TRBJ2-1, the V gene TRBV6-5; weak D call: TRBD2 (6 bases). CDR3 in amino acids: CASSNGGGRNEQFF. In DNA form, the CDR3 reads TGTGCCAGCAGCAACGGAGGAGGGCGGAATGAGCAGTTCTTC.